One and the same sample provided the 7 T cell receptor beta chains below, sequenced in a study of control samples from healthy donors and cancer patients. Using immunoSEQ multiplex PCR, the repertoire was profiled, and TCRdb retains in-frame clones only, with some absent. This sample has around 140,000 clones, with about 91% found just once. The sequencing input was blood. The receptor set was obtained from a man aged 25 to 40 in good health.

The chain has TRBV6-5 and TRBJ2-1; 8 nucleotides agree with TRBD2. Per the germline V gene, CDR1 is MNHEY and CDR2 is SVGAGI. The trim removed 5 bases at V and 4 bases at J, leaving 7 bases unmatched. The CDR3 consists of 15 residues. CDR3 in DNA: TGTGCCAGCAGTCGCGGGGGGCCCCTATACAATGAGCAGTTCTTC. It codes for CASSRGGPLYNEQFF.

J is TRBJ2-2 and V is TRBV11-2; D is ambiguous. Deletions cut 2 bases from V and 5 bases from J, with 3 bases between. This CDR3 is 12 amino acids long. Germline V CDR1 and CDR2: SGHAT, FQNNGV. The CDR3 bases are TGTGCCAGCAGCTTATCAACCGGGGAGCTGTTTTTT. This codes for CASSLSTGELFF.

The CDR3 DNA is TGTGCCAGCAGCCAAACCGGCAATGAGCAGTTCTTC. Translation: CASSQTGNEQFF. This chain uses TRBV7-9 with TRBJ2-1; no definite D call. In germline, CDR1 is SEHNR, CDR2 FQNEAQ (reference sequence). V lost 5 bases and J lost 6, with 8 bases in between. The CDR3 is 12 amino acids.

V and J are TRBV9 and TRBJ1-1; no clear D gene. CDR3 size: 15 residues. Per germline, CDR1 SGDLS and CDR2 YYNGEE. V lost 3 bases, J lost 5 bases, and 17 bases lay in between. The CDR3 coding sequence is TGTGCCAGCAGCGGAGGGAGGGAAAGGAGGACTGAAGCTTTCTTT. It is translated as CASSGGRERRTEAFF.

The chain couples TRBV14 to TRBJ1-1, with D tentatively TRBD1 (5 bases). The CDR3 runs to 16 residues. Trimming removed 4 bases from V and 1 base from J, with 16 bases in between. The germline CDR1 and CDR2 sequences are SGHDN and FVKESK. The CDR3 loop is CASSPWGLPWNTEAFF. CDR3 nucleotides: TGTGCCAGCAGCCCGTGGGGACTTCCATGGAACACTGAAGCTTTCTTT. Filled out from reference TRBV14 and TRBJ1-1, the complete variable domain reads EAGVTQFPSHSVIEKGQTVTLRCDPISGHDNLYWYRRVMGKEIKFLLHFVKESKQDESGMPNNRFLAERTGGTYSTLKVQPAELEDSGVYFCASSPWGLPWNTEAFFGQGTRLTVV.

V gene TRBV18 combines with J gene TRBJ2-7; 9 bases align to TRBD1. Germline lookup yields CDR1 KGHSH and CDR2 LQKENI. V dropped 3 bases and J dropped 2; count of bases not matched to a gene: 5. The CDR3 totals 15 residues. This CDR3 reads CASSPLTGGTYEQYF. The CDR3 DNA reads as TGTGCCAGCTCACCTTTGACAGGGGGGACCTACGAGCAGTACTTC.

The rearrangement joins TRBV7-9 to TRBJ2-1; D is undetermined. The CDR3 runs to 19 residues. The germline V gene has CDR1 SEHNR and CDR2 FQNEAQ (reference sequence). V lost 1 base and J 2 bases, leaving 21 bases between the germline ends. CDR3 sequence (DNA): TGTGCCAGCAGCTTAGTCGTTTTCTGGTGGACCTCCGCCTACAATGAGCAGTTCTTC. This codes for CASSLVVFWWTSAYNEQFF.